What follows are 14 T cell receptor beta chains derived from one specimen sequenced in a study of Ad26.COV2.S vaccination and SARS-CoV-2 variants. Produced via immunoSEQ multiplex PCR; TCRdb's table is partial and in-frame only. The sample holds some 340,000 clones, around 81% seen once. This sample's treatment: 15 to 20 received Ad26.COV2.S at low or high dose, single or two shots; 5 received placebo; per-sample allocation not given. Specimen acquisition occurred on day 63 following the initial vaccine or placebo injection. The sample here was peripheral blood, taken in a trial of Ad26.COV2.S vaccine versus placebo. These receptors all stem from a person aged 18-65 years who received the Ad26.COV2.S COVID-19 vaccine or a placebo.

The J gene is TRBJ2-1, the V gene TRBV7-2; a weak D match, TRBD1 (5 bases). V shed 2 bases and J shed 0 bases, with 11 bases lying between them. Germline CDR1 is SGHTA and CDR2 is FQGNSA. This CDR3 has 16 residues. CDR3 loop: CASSLWGRSSYNEQFF. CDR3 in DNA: TGTGCCAGCAGCTTATGGGGCCGGAGCTCCTACAATGAGCAGTTCTTC.

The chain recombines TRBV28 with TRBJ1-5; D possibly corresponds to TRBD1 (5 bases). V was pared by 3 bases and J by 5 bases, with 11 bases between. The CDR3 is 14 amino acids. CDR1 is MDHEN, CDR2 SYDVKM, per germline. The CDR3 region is CASSFGARDQPQHF. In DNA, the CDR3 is TGTGCCAGCAGTTTCGGGGCGAGGGATCAGCCCCAGCATTTT.

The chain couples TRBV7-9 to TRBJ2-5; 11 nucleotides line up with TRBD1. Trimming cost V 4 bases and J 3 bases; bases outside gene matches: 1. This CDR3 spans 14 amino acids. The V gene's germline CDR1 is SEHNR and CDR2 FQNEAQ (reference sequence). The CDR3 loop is CASSWGQGEETQYF. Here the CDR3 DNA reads TGTGCCAGCAGCTGGGGACAGGGGGAAGAGACCCAGTACTTC.

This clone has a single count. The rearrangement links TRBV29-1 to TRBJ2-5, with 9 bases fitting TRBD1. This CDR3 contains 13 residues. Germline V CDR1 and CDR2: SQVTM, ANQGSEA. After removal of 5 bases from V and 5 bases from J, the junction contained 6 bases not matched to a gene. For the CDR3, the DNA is TGCAGCGTTAAACAGGGGGCCTGGGAGACCCAGTACTTC. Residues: CSVKQGAWETQYF.

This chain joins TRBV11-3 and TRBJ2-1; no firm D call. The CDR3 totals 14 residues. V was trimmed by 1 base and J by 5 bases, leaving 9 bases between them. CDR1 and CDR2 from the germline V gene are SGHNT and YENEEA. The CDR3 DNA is TGTGCCAGCAGCTTAGGTTCCGGAAACAATGAGCAGTTCTTC. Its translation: CASSLGSGNNEQFF.

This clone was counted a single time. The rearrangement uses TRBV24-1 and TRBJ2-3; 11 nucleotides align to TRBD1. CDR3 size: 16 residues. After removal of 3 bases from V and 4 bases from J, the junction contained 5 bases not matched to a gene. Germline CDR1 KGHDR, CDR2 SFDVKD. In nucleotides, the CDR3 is TGTGCCACCAGTGATGCCGGACAGGGGGCTGCAGATACGCAGTATTTT. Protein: CATSDAGQGAADTQYF.

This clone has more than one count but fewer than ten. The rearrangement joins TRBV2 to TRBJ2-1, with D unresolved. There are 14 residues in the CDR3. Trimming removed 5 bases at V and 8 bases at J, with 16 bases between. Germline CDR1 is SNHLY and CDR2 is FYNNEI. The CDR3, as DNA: TGTGCCAGCAGTAAAGGACGGCGGTCGGATGAGCAGTTCTTC. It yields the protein CASSKGRRSDEQFF.

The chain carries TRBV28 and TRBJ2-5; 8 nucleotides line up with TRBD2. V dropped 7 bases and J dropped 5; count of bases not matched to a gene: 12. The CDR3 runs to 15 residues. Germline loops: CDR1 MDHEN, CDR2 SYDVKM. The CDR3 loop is CASITAAGTRETQYF. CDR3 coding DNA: TGTGCCAGCATCACAGCCGCAGGGACTAGGGAGACCCAGTACTTC.

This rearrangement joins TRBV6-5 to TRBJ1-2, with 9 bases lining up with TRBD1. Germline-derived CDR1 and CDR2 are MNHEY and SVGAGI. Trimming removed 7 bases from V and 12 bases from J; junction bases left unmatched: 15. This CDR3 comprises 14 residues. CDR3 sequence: CASTSPTTGGNNTF. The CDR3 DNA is TGTGCCAGCACCAGCCCCACGACAGGGGGTAATAACACCTTC.

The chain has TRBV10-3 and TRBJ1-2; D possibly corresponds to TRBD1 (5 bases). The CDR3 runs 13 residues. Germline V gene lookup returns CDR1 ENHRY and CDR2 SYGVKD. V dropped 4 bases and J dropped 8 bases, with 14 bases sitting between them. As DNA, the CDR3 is TGTGCCATCAGTGCCGGGGCCGATGGAGGCTACACCTTC. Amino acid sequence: CAISAGADGGYTF.

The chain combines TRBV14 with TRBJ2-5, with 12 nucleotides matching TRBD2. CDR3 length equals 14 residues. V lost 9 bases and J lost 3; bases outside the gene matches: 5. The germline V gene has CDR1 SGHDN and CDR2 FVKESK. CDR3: CASPSGGVEETQYF. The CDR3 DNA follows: TGTGCCAGTCCTAGCGGGGGGGTCGAAGAGACCCAGTACTTC.

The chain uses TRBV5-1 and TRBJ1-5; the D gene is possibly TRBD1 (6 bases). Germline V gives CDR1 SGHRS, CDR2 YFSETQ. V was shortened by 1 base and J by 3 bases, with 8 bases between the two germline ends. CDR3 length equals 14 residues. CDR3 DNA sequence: TGCGCCAGCAGCTTGACAGGGACCAATCAGCCCCAGCATTTT. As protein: CASSLTGTNQPQHF.

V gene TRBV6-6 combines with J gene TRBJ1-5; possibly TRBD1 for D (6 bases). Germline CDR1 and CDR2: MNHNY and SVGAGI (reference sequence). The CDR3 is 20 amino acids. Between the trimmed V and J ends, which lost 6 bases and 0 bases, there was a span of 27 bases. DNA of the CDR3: TGTGCCAGCAGCGGGATCCCCCTAGGGGGACTGTTCTATAGCAATCAGCCCCAGCATTTT. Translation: CASSGIPLGGLFYSNQPQHF.

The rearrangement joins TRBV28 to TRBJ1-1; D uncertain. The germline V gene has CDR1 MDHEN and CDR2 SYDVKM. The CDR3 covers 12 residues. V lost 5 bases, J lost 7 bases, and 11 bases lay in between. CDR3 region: CASSQEGLEAFF. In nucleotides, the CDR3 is TGTGCCAGCAGTCAAGAGGGTCTTGAAGCTTTCTTT.